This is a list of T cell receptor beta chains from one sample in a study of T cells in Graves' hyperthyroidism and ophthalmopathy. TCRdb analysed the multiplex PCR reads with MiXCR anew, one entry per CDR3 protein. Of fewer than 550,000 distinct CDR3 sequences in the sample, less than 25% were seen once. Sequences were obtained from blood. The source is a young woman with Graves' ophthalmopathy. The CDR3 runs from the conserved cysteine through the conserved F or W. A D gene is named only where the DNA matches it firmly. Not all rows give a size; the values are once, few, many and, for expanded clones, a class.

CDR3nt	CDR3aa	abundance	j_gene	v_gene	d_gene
TGTGCCAGCTCACCCCGACAGGGATACACTGAAGCTTTCTTT	CASSPRQGYTEAFF	many	TRBJ1-1	TRBV18	TRBD1
TGCGCCAGCAGATTCACAGGGACCAACACTGAAGCTTTCTTT	CASRFTGTNTEAFF	many	TRBJ1-1	TRBV5-1	.
TGTGCCACCAGCAGAGATCTTTCTCGGGCCAACGTCCTGACTTTC	CATSRDLSRANVLTF	many	TRBJ2-6	TRBV15	.
TGTGCCACCAGCAGAGATCCCCAGGTCTACAGCGGGGGTCAAGAGACCCAGTACTTC	CATSRDPQVYSGGQETQYF	many	TRBJ2-5	TRBV15	TRBD2
TGTGCCAGCATGCCGGGACAGAGACTTCGGGAGCAGTACTTC	CASMPGQRLREQYF	.	TRBJ2-7	TRBV28	TRBD1
TGTGCCACCAGCAGAGCGGGACAGACCTTGTTCTATGGCTACACCTTC	CATSRAGQTLFYGYTF	.	TRBJ1-2	TRBV15	TRBD1
TGCAGCGTGGGGGGGGAATTAAACCTCGGGGTCTACGAGCAGTACTTC	CSVGGELNLGVYEQYF	few	TRBJ2-7	TRBV29-1	TRBD2
TGTGCCAGCAGTGAATGGCCCTCCTACGAGCAGTACTTC	CASSEWPSYEQYF	many	TRBJ2-7	TRBV6-1	.
TGTGCCAGCACAAGCGGGGACTTCATCGCTGGAAACACCATATATTTT	CASTSGDFIAGNTIYF	few	TRBJ1-3	TRBV28	.
TGTGCCAGCAGTTTATCGAACAGGTGGCGGGAGACCCAGTACTTC	CASSLSNRWRETQYF	.	TRBJ2-5	TRBV12-3/TRBV12-4	.
TGTGCCAGCAGTTTAGAGGCCGAAGTGGATCAGCCCCAGCATTTT	CASSLEAEVDQPQHF	.	TRBJ1-5	TRBV12-3/TRBV12-4	.
TGTGCCAGCAGTGGGACTCAGAGCTCCTACGATCAGTACTTC	CASSGTQSSYDQYF	.	TRBJ2-7	TRBV6-2/TRBV6-3	.
TGCGCCAGCAGCTTGGAGTCTCCAGGGGTAAATACTGAAGCTTTCTTT	CASSLESPGVNTEAFF	many	TRBJ1-1	TRBV5-1	.
TGTGCCACCAGCAGACAGACTAGCGGGAGATTATCGGCCTACGAGCAGTACTTC	CATSRQTSGRLSAYEQYF	.	TRBJ2-7	TRBV15	TRBD2
TGTGCCAGCAGCCCGGGACAGGGGGGACATGGCTACACCTTC	CASSPGQGGHGYTF	many	TRBJ1-2	TRBV7-3	TRBD1
TGTGCTAGTGGTTTGGGGGTCAGCCTGAACACTGAAGCTTTCTTT	CASGLGVSLNTEAFF	.	TRBJ1-1	TRBV12-5	.
TGCGCCAGCAGTTCAACAGGGGAAGTCGGGGAGCTGTTTTTT	CASSSTGEVGELFF	many	TRBJ2-2	TRBV5-1	TRBD1
TGTGCCAGCAGTTGGGACCGGGACAGGGATTCACCCCTCCACTTT	CASSWDRDRDSPLHF	many	TRBJ1-6	TRBV6-5	TRBD1
TGTGCCAGCCGTGAATTCTACGAGCAGTACTTC	CASREFYEQYF	once	TRBJ2-7	TRBV2	.
TGCAGTGCTAGAGAAGGGACAGGATACCCTTCTGGCTACACCTTC	CSAREGTGYPSGYTF	.	TRBJ1-2	TRBV20-1	TRBD1
TGTGCCAGCAGCCAACAACTGGACAGCCATAACTATGGCTACACCTTC	CASSQQLDSHNYGYTF	few	TRBJ1-2	TRBV4-2	.
TGCGCCAGCAGCCTCAGGGAAAGGATAAACACTGAAGCTTTCTTT	CASSLRERINTEAFF	few	TRBJ1-1	TRBV4-1	.
TGTGCCAGCAGTGGAAGGCCCTGGGGGGTAAACACCGGGGAGCTGTTTTTT	CASSGRPWGVNTGELFF	many	TRBJ2-2	TRBV12-3/TRBV12-4	.
TGTGCCAGCAGTTTATCCAATTCACGGGGGGATACGCAGTATTTT	CASSLSNSRGDTQYF	few	TRBJ2-3	TRBV27	.
TGTGCCAGCAGTGAAGTTTGGACAGGGAATCAGCCCCAGCATTTT	CASSEVWTGNQPQHF	many	TRBJ1-5	TRBV6-1	TRBD1
TGTGCCAGCAGCCAAGATTGGCCACCCACTAACTATGGCTACACCTTC	CASSQDWPPTNYGYTF	few	TRBJ1-2	TRBV3-1	.
TGTGCCAGCAGCGTAGGGGGAGACCTAGAACCTAGCAATCAGCCCCCGCATTTT	CASSVGGDLEPSNQPPHF	few	TRBJ1-5	TRBV9	.
TGTGCCAGCAGCGCAGGGAGCAGCAATCAGCCCCAGCATTTT	CASSAGSSNQPQHF	.	TRBJ1-5	TRBV9	.
TGTGCCAGCAGCGCCCGACAGGGGCCGTACCAAGAGACCCAGTACTTC	CASSARQGPYQETQYF	.	TRBJ2-5	TRBV7-3	TRBD1
TGCAGCGTTGAAAACAGGGGAACCCTCTATGGCTACACCTTC	CSVENRGTLYGYTF	many	TRBJ1-2	TRBV29-1	TRBD1
TGTGCCAGCAGCTCCTCGACAGGGGGCTCTGAAGCTTTCTTT	CASSSSTGGSEAFF	few	TRBJ1-1	TRBV13	TRBD1
TGTGCCTGGAGTGTTTGGGGCGATTCCTACGAGCAGTACTTC	CAWSVWGDSYEQYF	.	TRBJ2-7	TRBV30	.
TGTGCCAGCAGCATAAGGGACTACTTCACAGATACGCAGTATTTT	CASSIRDYFTDTQYF	.	TRBJ2-3	TRBV11-2	TRBD2
TGTGCCAGCTCAGTGACAGGATTTGGCGAGCAGTACTTC	CASSVTGFGEQYF	few	TRBJ2-7	TRBV12-3/TRBV12-4	.
TGTGCCAGCAGCGGGACTAGCGGGGGCGGGGAGACCCAGTACTTC	CASSGTSGGGETQYF	many	TRBJ2-5	TRBV14	TRBD2
TGTGCCATCAGAGCTGGGACAGGGGGCTCCTACGAGCAGTACTTC	CAIRAGTGGSYEQYF	many	TRBJ2-7	TRBV10-3	TRBD1
TGTGCCACCAGCATGGGACAGAGTAATCAGCCCCAGCATTTT	CATSMGQSNQPQHF	few	TRBJ1-5	TRBV15	TRBD1
TGTGCCAGCAGCCGGGACAGACTAAACACCATATATTTT	CASSRDRLNTIYF	many	TRBJ1-3	TRBV9	TRBD1
TGTGCCAGCAGTGACCGGGACAGGGGGTTTTGGGATTATGGCTACACCTTC	CASSDRDRGFWDYGYTF	many	TRBJ1-2	TRBV6-4	TRBD1
TGTGCCAGCAGTTTGCCCATCCATTCCGGGACATTAAACACCTTCACTGGAAACACCATATATTTT	CASSLPIHSGTLNTFTGNTIYF	many	TRBJ1-3	TRBV12-3/TRBV12-4	.